A single sample gave rise to the 17 T cell receptor beta chains below, sequenced in a study of T cells in Graves' hyperthyroidism and ophthalmopathy. From RNA transcripts, TCR beta CDR3 regions were amplified. RT-PCR in the first round (using the HTBI primer set) targeted the TCR CDR3. Each CDR3 protein gets one entry after TCRdb re-called the multiplex PCR reads with MiXCR. Of under 400,000 distinct CDR3 sequences in the sample, roughly a fifth are singletons; the top ten hold about 50%. Sequenced material: blood. These receptors all stem from a woman in her fifties or sixties with Graves' hyperthyroidism.

This clonotype was observed at least ten times. The chain uses TRBV27 and TRBJ2-7, with TRBD2 matching 9 bases. V gave up 4 bases and J gave up 4 bases; unmatched junction bases: 5. The length of the CDR3 is 14 residues. Germline assignment: CDR1 MNHEY and CDR2 SMNVEV (reference sequence). In DNA form, the CDR3 reads TGTGCCAGCAGTTCTCTCCTAGCGGGATACGAGCAGTACTTC. Translating it yields CASSSLLAGYEQYF.

This clonotype was counted between two and nine times. This sequence joins TRBV19 and TRBJ2-7; a possible D gene is TRBD1 (6 bases). V shed 9 bases and J shed 0 bases, with 12 bases lying between them. The CDR3 has 13 residues. Germline V gives CDR1 LNHDA, CDR2 SQIVND (reference sequence). As DNA, the CDR3 is TGTGCCAGCGGGACAACCTTCTCCTACGAGCAGTACTTC. Translated, it gives CASGTTFSYEQYF.

This clonotype was found many times. This chain connects TRBV27 to TRBJ1-3; D is ambiguous. V lost 4 bases and J 0 bases, leaving 7 bases between the germline ends. The germline gives CDR1 MNHEY, CDR2 SMNVEV (reference sequence). The CDR3 has 14 residues. The CDR3 DNA reads TGTGCCAGCAGTTCAAGGAACTCTGGAAACACCATATATTTT. Amino acids: CASSSRNSGNTIYF.

For the CDR3, the DNA is TGTGCCAGCAGTTTATCGGCGACAGAACGCTATGGCTACACCTTC. Translating gives CASSLSATERYGYTF. The chain recombines TRBV27 with TRBJ1-2; D is possibly TRBD1 (5 bases). Germline V CDR1 and CDR2: MNHEY, SMNVEV (reference sequence). CDR3 length: 15 amino acids. Trimming removed 0 bases from V and 4 bases from J, with 12 bases in between.

There are many counts of this clonotype. The chain uses TRBV5-6 and TRBJ1-2; D perhaps matches TRBD1 (5 bases). This CDR3 comprises 14 residues. Trimming took off 4 bases at V and 0 bases at J, with 10 bases between the two ends. Germline values: CDR1 SGHDT, CDR2 YYEEEE. Here the CDR3 DNA reads TGTGCCAGCAGCCGGGACGGCTCTAACTATGGCTACACCTTC. Residues: CASSRDGSNYGYTF.

This clonotype was recorded many times. This chain uses TRBV11-1 with TRBJ2-1; 7 bases are a match to TRBD2. Germline CDR1 SGHAT, CDR2 FQDESV (reference sequence). This CDR3 comprises 17 residues. The junction had 16 bases not matched to a gene; V was cut back by 4 bases and J by 7 bases. For the CDR3, the DNA is TGTGCCAGCAGCTCCCCGTTAAGGACTAGGTCTATGAATGAGCAGTTCTTC. The encoded protein is CASSSPLRTRSMNEQFF.

This clonotype occurred once. The V gene is TRBV18, the J gene TRBJ2-7; 13 nucleotides agree with TRBD2. This CDR3 has 15 residues. CDR1 is KGHSH, CDR2 LQKENI, per germline. The V segment lost 5 bases and the J segment 6 bases; nucleotides outside the gene matches: 7. The CDR3 nucleotides are TGTGCCAGCTCAGGCCAGGGACTAGCGGGACTCGAGCAGTACTTC. Its translation is CASSGQGLAGLEQYF.

This clonotype was observed many times. The gene calls are TRBV2 and TRBJ1-1; D remains ambiguous. The germline CDR1 and CDR2 sequences are SNHLY and FYNNEI. V lost 4 bases and J 5 bases, leaving 8 bases between the germline ends. The CDR3 loop spans 12 amino acids. The DNA for the CDR3 is TGTGCCAGCAGTGGGACCGGAACTGAAGCTTTCTTT. Translated, it gives CASSGTGTEAFF.

In its sample, this clonotype was seen many times. V gene TRBV18 combines with J gene TRBJ1-5; 8 bases agree with TRBD1. The CDR3 sequence is 19 residues long. The J segment lost 1 base and the V segment lost 3 bases, leaving 14 bases of the junction unmatched. Germline-derived CDR1 and CDR2 are KGHSH and LQKENI. The CDR3 is CASSPRRTGSFPSNQPQHF. CDR3 sequence (DNA): TGTGCCAGCTCACCTCGCCGGACAGGGAGTTTCCCCAGCAATCAGCCCCAGCATTTT. Complete variable domain (other parts from reference TRBV18 and TRBJ1-5): NAGVMQNPRHLVRRRGQEARLRCSPMKGHSHVYWYRQLPEEGLKFMVYLQKENIIDESGMPKERFSAEFPKEGPSILRIQQVVRGDSAAYFCASSPRRTGSFPSNQPQHFGDGTRLSIL.

CDR3 nucleotide sequence: TGTGCCACCAGCAGAGACTCAATTAGCGGATACGAGCAGTACTTC. As protein: CATSRDSISGYEQYF. V gene TRBV15 combines with J gene TRBJ2-7; maybe TRBD2 (6 bases). The CDR3 runs to 15 residues. V was trimmed by 0 bases and J by 4 bases, leaving 13 bases between them. Per the germline V gene, CDR1 is LNHNV and CDR2 is YYDKDF (reference sequence).

In nucleotides, the CDR3 is TGTGCCAGCAGTGTGGACAGTAACTATGGCTACACCTTC. Protein: CASSVDSNYGYTF. The chain combines TRBV6-8 with TRBJ1-2, with D tentatively TRBD1 (6 bases). V was cut by 5 bases and J by 1 base, with 8 bases left in between. Germline CDR1 is MNHGY and CDR2 is SAAAGT. This CDR3 region has 13 residues.

This clonotype was observed many times. The V call is TRBV28, the J call TRBJ1-4, with a possible D match to TRBD1 (5 bases). V shed 5 bases and J shed 8 bases, with 15 bases lying between them. The CDR3 consists of 14 residues. Germline CDR1 is MDHEN and CDR2 is SYDVKM. CDR3 DNA sequence: TGTGCCAGCAGTACCTCAAGAGGGGCCGAAAAACTGTTTTTT. Amino acids: CASSTSRGAEKLFF. The variable domain in full, completed from reference TRBV28 and TRBJ1-4, reads DVKVTQSSRYLVKRTGEKVFLECVQDMDHENMFWYRQDPGLGLRLIYFSYDVKMKEKGDIPEGYSVSREKKERFSLILESASTNQTSMYLCASSTSRGAEKLFFGSGTQLSVL.

This clonotype showed up just a few times. The gene calls are TRBV25-1 and TRBJ1-2, with 7 positions matching TRBD1. Germline-derived CDR1 and CDR2 are MGHDK and SYGVNS. The CDR3 sequence is 13 residues long. Trimming at V came to 7 bases and at J to 5 bases, leaving 7 bases not matched to a gene. The CDR3 DNA is TGTGCCAGCAATAGACAGGGCAGTTATGGCTACACCTTC. It specifies CASNRQGSYGYTF.

V and J are TRBV24-1 and TRBJ2-7, with no clear D. With 3 bases removed from V and 3 bases from J, the gap between germline ends came to 14 bases. Germline CDR1 KGHDR, CDR2 SFDVKD. This CDR3 has 15 residues. The CDR3, as DNA: TGTGCCACCAGTGATCCCCTTCTGCAGGACTACGAGCAGTACTTC. It translates to CATSDPLLQDYEQYF.

There are many counts of this clonotype. This chain connects TRBV27 to TRBJ2-2, with TRBD2 matching over 9 bases. Unmatched junction bases numbered 12, after V lost 5 bases and J lost 5 bases. The CDR3 totals 17 residues. Germline V lookup: CDR1 MNHEY, CDR2 SMNVEV (reference sequence). The CDR3 loop reads CASSPPGTSLITGELFF. The CDR3 nucleotides read TGTGCCAGCAGTCCCCCTGGGACTAGCCTGATTACCGGGGAGCTGTTTTTT.

This clonotype was seen many times. V usage is TRBV28 and J usage is TRBJ2-1; 7 bases line up with TRBD2. The V gene's germline CDR1 is MDHEN and CDR2 SYDVKM. V gave up 6 bases and J gave up 6 bases; unmatched junction bases: 17. CDR3 size: 17 residues. Written as DNA, the CDR3 is TGTGCCAGCAGACCGAGGGACTTCGGACTAGGTCCCAATGAGCAGTTCTTC. Translated, it gives CASRPRDFGLGPNEQFF.

This clonotype occurred many times. This chain uses TRBV6-1 with TRBJ2-2; D may be TRBD2 (6 bases). V lost 5 bases and J 7 bases, leaving 20 bases between the germline ends. The germline gives CDR1 MNHNS, CDR2 SASEGT. This CDR3 comprises 16 residues. The CDR3 spells CASSSVGGTVIGELFF. The CDR3 region has the DNA TGTGCCAGCAGTTCCGTGGGCGGGACGGTGATCGGGGAGCTGTTTTTT.